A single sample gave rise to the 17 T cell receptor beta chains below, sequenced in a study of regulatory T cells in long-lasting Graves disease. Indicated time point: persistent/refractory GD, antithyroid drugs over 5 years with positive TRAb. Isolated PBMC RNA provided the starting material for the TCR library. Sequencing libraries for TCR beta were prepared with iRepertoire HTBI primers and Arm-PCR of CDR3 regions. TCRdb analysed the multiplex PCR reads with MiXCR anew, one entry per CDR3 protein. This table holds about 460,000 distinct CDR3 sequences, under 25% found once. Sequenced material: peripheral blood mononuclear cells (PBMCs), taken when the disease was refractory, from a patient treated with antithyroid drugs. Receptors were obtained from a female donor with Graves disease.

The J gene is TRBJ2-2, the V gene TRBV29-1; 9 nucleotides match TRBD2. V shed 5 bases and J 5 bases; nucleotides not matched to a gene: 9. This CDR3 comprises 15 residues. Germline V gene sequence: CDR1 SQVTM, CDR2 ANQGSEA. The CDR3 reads CSVQRLLAGTGELFF. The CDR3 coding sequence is TGCAGCGTTCAGAGGTTGCTAGCGGGGACCGGGGAGCTGTTTTTT.

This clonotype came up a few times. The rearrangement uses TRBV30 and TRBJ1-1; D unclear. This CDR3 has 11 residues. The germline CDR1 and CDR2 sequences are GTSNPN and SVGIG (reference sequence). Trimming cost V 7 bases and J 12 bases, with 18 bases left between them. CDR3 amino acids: CASNPGTRTFF. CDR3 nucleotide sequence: TGTGCCTCCAACCCGGGAACAAGGACTTTCTTT.

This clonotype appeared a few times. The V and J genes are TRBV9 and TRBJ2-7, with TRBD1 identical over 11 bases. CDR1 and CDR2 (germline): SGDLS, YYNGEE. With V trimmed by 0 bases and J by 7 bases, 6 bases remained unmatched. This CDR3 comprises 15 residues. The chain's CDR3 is CASSVASGTGGEQYF. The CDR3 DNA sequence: TGTGCCAGCAGCGTAGCCTCCGGGACAGGGGGGGAGCAGTACTTC. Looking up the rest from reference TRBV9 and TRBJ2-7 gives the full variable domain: DSGVTQTPKHLITATGQRVTLRCSPRSGDLSVYWYQQSLDQGLQFLIQYYNGEERAKGNILERFSAQQFPDLHSELNLSSLELGDSALYFCASSVASGTGGEQYFGPGTRLTVT.

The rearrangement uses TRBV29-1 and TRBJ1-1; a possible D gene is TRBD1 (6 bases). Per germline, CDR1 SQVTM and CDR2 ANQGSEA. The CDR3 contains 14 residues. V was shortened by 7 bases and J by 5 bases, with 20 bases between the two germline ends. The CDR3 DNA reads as TGCAGCGCTGGTGACAGGAGGAAAGGAACTGAAGCTTTCTTT. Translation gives CSAGDRRKGTEAFF.

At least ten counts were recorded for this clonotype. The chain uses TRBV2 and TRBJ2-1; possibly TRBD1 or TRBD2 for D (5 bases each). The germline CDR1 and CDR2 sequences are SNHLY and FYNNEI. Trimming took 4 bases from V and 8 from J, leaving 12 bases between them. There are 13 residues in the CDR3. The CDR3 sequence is CASSGVGTHEQFF. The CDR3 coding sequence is TGTGCCAGCAGTGGTGTAGGGACCCATGAGCAGTTCTTC. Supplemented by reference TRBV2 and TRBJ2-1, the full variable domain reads EPEVTQTPSHQVTQMGQEVILRCVPISNHLYFYWYRQILGQKVEFLVSFYNNEISEKSEIFDDQFSVERPDGSNFTLKIRSTKLEDSAMYFCASSGVGTHEQFFGPGTRLTVL.

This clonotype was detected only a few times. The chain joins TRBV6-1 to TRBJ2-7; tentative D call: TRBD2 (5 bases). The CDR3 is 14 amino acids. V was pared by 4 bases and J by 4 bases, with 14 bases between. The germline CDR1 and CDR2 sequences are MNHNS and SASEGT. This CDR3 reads CASSGPRDGYEQYF. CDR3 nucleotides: TGTGCCAGCAGTGGGCCCCGGGATGGTTACGAGCAGTACTTC.

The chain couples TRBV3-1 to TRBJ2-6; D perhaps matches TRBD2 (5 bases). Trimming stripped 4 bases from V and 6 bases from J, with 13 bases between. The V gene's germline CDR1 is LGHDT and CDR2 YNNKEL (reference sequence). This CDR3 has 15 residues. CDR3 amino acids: CASSRQLGAANVLTF. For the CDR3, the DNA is TGTGCCAGCAGCCGACAACTAGGTGCGGCCAACGTCCTGACTTTC.

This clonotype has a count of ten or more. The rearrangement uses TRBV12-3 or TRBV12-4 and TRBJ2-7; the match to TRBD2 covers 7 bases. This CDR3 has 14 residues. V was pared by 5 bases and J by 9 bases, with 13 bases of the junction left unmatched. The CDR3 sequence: CASSESGLTGGQYF. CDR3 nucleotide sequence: TGTGCCAGCAGTGAATCCGGGCTCACGGGGGGGCAGTACTTC.

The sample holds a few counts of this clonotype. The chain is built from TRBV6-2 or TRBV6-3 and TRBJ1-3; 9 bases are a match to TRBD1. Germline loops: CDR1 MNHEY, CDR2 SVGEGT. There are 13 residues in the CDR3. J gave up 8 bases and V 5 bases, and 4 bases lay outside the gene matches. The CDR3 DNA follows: TGTGCCAGCAGTGAGAACAGGGGGCACACCATATATTTT. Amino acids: CASSENRGHTIYF.

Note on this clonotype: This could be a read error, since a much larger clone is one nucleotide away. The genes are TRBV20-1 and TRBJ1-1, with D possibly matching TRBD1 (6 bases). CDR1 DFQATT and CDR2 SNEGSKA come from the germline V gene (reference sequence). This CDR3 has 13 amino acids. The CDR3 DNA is TGCGGTGCTAGAAGGGACACAAACACTGAAGCTTTCTTT. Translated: CGARRDTNTEAFF.

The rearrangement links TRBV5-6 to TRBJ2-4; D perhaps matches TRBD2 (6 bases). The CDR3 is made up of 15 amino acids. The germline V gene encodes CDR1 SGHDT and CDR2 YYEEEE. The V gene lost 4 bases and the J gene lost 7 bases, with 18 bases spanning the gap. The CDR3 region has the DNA TGTGCCAGCAGCCCATGGGCGGGGCGCGACAACATTCAGTACTTC. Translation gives CASSPWAGRDNIQYF.

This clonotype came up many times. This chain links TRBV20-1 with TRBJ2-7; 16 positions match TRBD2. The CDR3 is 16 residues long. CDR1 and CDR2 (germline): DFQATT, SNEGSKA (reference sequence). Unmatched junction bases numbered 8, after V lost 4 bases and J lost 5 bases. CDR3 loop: CSANGTSGRALDEQYF. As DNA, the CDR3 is TGCAGTGCTAACGGGACTAGCGGGAGGGCCCTCGACGAGCAGTACTTC.

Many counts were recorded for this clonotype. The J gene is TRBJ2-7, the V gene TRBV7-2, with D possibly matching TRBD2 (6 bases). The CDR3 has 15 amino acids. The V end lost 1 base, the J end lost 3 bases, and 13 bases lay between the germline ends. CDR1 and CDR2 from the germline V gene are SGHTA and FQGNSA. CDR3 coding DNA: TGTGCCAGCAGCTTAGGGCCAGCGGGTCTCTACGAGCAGTACTTC. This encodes CASSLGPAGLYEQYF. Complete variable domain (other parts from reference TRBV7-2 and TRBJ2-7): GAGVSQSPSNKVTEKGKDVELRCDPISGHTALYWYRQSLGQGLEFLIYFQGNSAPDKSGLPSDRFSAERTGGSVSTLTIQRTQQEDSAVYLCASSLGPAGLYEQYFGPGTRLTVT.

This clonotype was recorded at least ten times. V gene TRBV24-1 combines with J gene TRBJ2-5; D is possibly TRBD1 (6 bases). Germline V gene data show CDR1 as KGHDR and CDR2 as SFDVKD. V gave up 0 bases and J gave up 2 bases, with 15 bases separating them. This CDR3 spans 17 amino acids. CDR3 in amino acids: CATSDLQIPGVQETQYF. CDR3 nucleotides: TGTGCCACCAGTGATTTGCAAATCCCAGGGGTTCAAGAGACCCAGTACTTC.

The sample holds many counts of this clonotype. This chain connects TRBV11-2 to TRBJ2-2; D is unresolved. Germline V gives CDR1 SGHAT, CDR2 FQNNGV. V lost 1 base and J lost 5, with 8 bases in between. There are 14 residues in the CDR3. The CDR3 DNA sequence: TGTGCCAGCAGCTTAGTTCGTGCAACCGGGGAGCTGTTTTTT. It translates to CASSLVRATGELFF.

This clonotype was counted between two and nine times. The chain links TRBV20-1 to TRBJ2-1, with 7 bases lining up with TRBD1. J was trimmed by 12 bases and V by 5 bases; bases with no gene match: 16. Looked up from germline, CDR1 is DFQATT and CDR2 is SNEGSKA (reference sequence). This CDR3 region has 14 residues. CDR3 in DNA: TGCAGTGCTCCCCCGGGGACAGCCAGTTTAGCGCAGTTCTTC. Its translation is CSAPPGTASLAQFF.

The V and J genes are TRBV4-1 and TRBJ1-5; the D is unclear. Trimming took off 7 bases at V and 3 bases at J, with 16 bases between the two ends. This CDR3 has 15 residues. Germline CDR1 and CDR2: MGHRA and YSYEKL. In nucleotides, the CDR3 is TGCGCCAGCACCCCCTTTGTGGCCTCCAATCAGCCCCAGCATTTT. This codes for CASTPFVASNQPQHF.